This record concerns one T cell receptor (beta chain) sequence. This sample is drawn from a study of control samples from healthy donors and cancer patients. Libraries were prepared by immunoSEQ multiplex PCR; TCRdb keeps only in-frame clonotypes and omits some of them. The sample comprises roughly 220,000 clones, around 94% of which are singletons, and about 1.6% rests with the top ten. The CDR3 contains 15 residues. The V end lost 5 bases, the J end lost 3 bases, and 15 bases lay between the germline ends. Per germline, CDR1 SGHRS and CDR2 YFSETQ. The sequenced sample was blood. V gene TRBV5-1 combines with J gene TRBJ1-5; weak D call: TRBD1 (5 bases). This TCR came from a man in his forties or fifties in good health. Here the CDR3 DNA reads TGCGCCAGCAGTCAGGGCTCAGGGTACAATCAGCCCCAGCATTTT. This encodes CASSQGSGYNQPQHF.